These 7 T cell receptor beta chains share one sample of origin, sequenced in a study of blood T cell repertoires in COVID-19 (dated by TCRdb to between 2020 and 2021). The library was prepared using the immunoSEQ multiplex PCR assay. Here the immuneACCESS table is served through TCRdb, limited to in-frame sequences with V and J called. Missing clones are a known gap in these copies; in checked studies unresolved V genes cover under half, and the rest lacks a known reason. This sample holds 110,000 or so clones; around 83% were observed only once. The ten top clones hold approximately 5% of the sample. The specimen was peripheral blood. These receptors were collected from a woman in her fifties or sixties with COVID-19, enrolled during active disease.

The rearrangement joins TRBV11-1 to TRBJ1-1; the D gene is possibly TRBD1 (5 bases). With 5 bases removed from V and 8 bases from J, the gap between germline ends came to 21 bases. Germline V gene lookup returns CDR1 SGHAT and CDR2 FQDESV (reference sequence). The CDR3 totals 15 residues. This chain's CDR3 is CASSPRTDSAREAFF. DNA of the CDR3: TGTGCCAGCAGCCCACGGACCGACAGTGCCCGCGAAGCTTTCTTT.

J is TRBJ1-6 and V is TRBV9; 7 nucleotides agree with TRBD1. This CDR3 has 15 residues. CDR1 SGDLS and CDR2 YYNGEE come from the germline V gene. The V and J ends lost 0 bases and 8 bases, in that order; junction bases with no gene match: 5. CDR3 loop: CASSVDQQGYSPLHF. CDR3 sequence (DNA): TGTGCCAGCAGCGTAGACCAACAGGGGTATTCACCCCTCCACTTT.

The chain joins TRBV6-5 to TRBJ1-1; 9 bases agree with TRBD1. V lost 8 bases to trimming and J lost 0 bases; unmatched junction nucleotides: 7. There are 15 residues in the CDR3. Germline values: CDR1 MNHEY, CDR2 SVGAGI. The CDR3 DNA reads TGTGCCAGCGAATGGACAGGGGCCTTGAACACTGAAGCTTTCTTT. Translating it yields CASEWTGALNTEAFF.

The gene calls are TRBV11-3 and TRBJ2-2; no clear D gene. The germline CDR1 and CDR2 sequences are SGHNT and YENEEA. The CDR3 consists of 13 residues. With 1 base removed from V and 6 bases from J, the gap between germline ends came to 6 bases. The CDR3 is CASSLGLAGELFF. The CDR3 coding sequence is TGTGCCAGCAGCTTAGGACTGGCCGGGGAGCTGTTTTTT.

This chain connects TRBV6-1 to TRBJ1-2; 8 bases line up with TRBD1. Per the germline V gene, CDR1 is MNHNS and CDR2 is SASEGT. Trimming at V came to 1 base and at J to 5 bases, leaving 3 bases not matched to a gene. This CDR3 is built from 14 residues. CDR3 sequence (DNA): TGTGCCAGCAGTGAAGTGGACAGGGTGTATGGCTACACCTTC. It specifies CASSEVDRVYGYTF.

This sequence joins TRBV9 and TRBJ1-1; 9 positions match TRBD1. Germline V lookup: CDR1 SGDLS, CDR2 YYNGEE. The CDR3 loop spans 16 amino acids. V was pared by 4 bases and J by 3 bases, with 10 bases of the junction left unmatched. The CDR3 region has the DNA TGTGCCAGCAGCCCCACAGGGGGCGCGGGGGACACTGAAGCTTTCTTT. This codes for CASSPTGGAGDTEAFF. The full variable domain, rest sourced from reference TRBV9 and TRBJ1-1, is DSGVTQTPKHLITATGQRVTLRCSPRSGDLSVYWYQQSLDQGLQFLIQYYNGEERAKGNILERFSAQQFPDLHSELNLSSLELGDSALYFCASSPTGGAGDTEAFFGQGTRLTVV.

The genes are TRBV21-1 and TRBJ1-1; TRBD1 was called by the table and not checked on the DNA. TRBV21-1 is listed as a pseudogene. The CDR3 extends over 16 amino acids. CDR3 DNA: TGTGCCAGCAGCAAAATTTGGACAGACAGGGTTTCTGAAGCTTTCTTT. This sequence encodes CASSKIWTDRVSEAFF.